The present TCR beta chain was sequenced within a study of human T cells and chemical hapten exposure. The study's findings and limits: Given that the donors had alopecia, their immune response may differ from that seen in healthy people.

Individual cDNA molecules each carried unique molecular identifiers attached by the library. TCRdb re-derived calls from the RACE reads in MiXCR, one entry per CDR3 protein. There are under 450,000 distinct CDR3 sequences in the sample; more than 4.5% occur only once, and around 2% lies in the top ten. The germline gives CDR1 SEHNR, CDR2 FQNEAQ (reference sequence). This CDR3 contains 16 residues. V lost 0 bases to trimming and J lost 4 bases; unmatched junction nucleotides: 6. As for time point: patch test 1, 2 weeks after DPC sensitization. The treatment was: therapeutic diphenylcyclopropenone sensitization with weekly scalp DPC. This clonotype was detected many times. No antigen is known for it.

The sequenced sample was whole blood, obtained in connection with sensitization to the hapten diphenylcyclopropenone (DPC). This receptor was taken from a woman between 45 and 60 years old with alopecia areata. Some clones in this sample may be carry-over from other donors' samples. The chain uses TRBV7-9 and TRBJ2-1; 7 bases line up with TRBD2. The CDR3 sequence is CASSLAKTGGYNEQFF. The CDR3 DNA sequence: TGTGCCAGCAGCTTAGCGAAAACGGGGGGTTACAATGAGCAGTTCTTC.